One sample yielded the 23 T cell receptor beta chains listed below, sequenced in a study of blood T cell repertoires in COVID-19 (dated by TCRdb to the early 2020s). The method behind the library was the immunoSEQ multiplex PCR assay. The clones in this table, taken by TCRdb from immuneACCESS, are in-frame only. Not every clone is retained; where verified, under half of the shortfall comes from an unresolved V gene, and the cause of the rest is unknown. Across this sample there are approximately 270,000 clones, with more than 80% seen only once. The leading ten clones occupy roughly 4.3% of the sample. Sequencing input: PBMCs or T cells enriched from blood (not recorded which). These receptors originate from a woman aged 25 to 39 with acute COVID-19.

This chain joins TRBV4-1 and TRBJ2-7; 10 bases are a match to TRBD1. CDR1 and CDR2 (germline): MGHRA, YSYEKL. With 4 bases clipped from V and 2 bases from J, the junction kept 2 bases outside the gene matches. This CDR3 is 14 amino acids long. The DNA of the CDR3 is TGCGCCAGCAGCCGAGGACAGGGGGCCTACGAGCAGTACTTC. Protein: CASSRGQGAYEQYF.

The rearrangement joins TRBV29-1 to TRBJ2-1; 13 nucleotides align to TRBD2. Germline assignment: CDR1 SQVTM and CDR2 ANQGSEA. The junction had 12 bases not matched to a gene; V was cut back by 7 bases and J by 9 bases. This CDR3 is built from 15 residues. CDR3 nucleotide sequence: TGCAGCGGGGATTTACTAGCGGGAGGGCCCATTGAGCAGTTCTTC. Protein sequence: CSGDLLAGGPIEQFF.

This clone was observed a single time. The chain is built from TRBV28 and TRBJ2-7, with D tentatively TRBD1 (6 bases). This CDR3 region has 13 residues. Germline assignment: CDR1 MDHEN and CDR2 SYDVKM. V lost 4 bases to trimming and J lost 3 bases, with 10 bases between them. The CDR3 here is CASSSSDSYEQYF. The CDR3 nucleotides read TGTGCCAGCAGTTCCTCGGACAGCTACGAGCAGTACTTC.

The genes are TRBV28 and TRBJ1-2; 10 positions match TRBD1. The V gene's germline CDR1 is MDHEN and CDR2 SYDVKM. CDR3 size: 13 residues. V lost 7 bases to trimming and J lost 6 bases; unmatched junction nucleotides: 5. DNA of the CDR3: TGTGCCAGCACCTCGGGACAGGGGCATGGCTACACCTTC. This codes for CASTSGQGHGYTF.

The chain has TRBV6-2 or TRBV6-3 and TRBJ2-1; 12 nucleotides align to TRBD2. This CDR3 has 15 amino acids. J lost 7 bases, V lost 6 bases, and 7 bases had no gene match. Germline V gives CDR1 MNHEY, CDR2 SVGEGT. The CDR3 sequence: CASSLTGTSGNEQFF. CDR3 sequence (DNA): TGTGCCAGCAGCCTGACCGGGACTAGCGGGAATGAGCAGTTCTTC.

The chain recombines TRBV4-1 with TRBJ2-3; 8 positions agree with TRBD1. The length of the CDR3 is 17 residues. J lost 3 bases, V lost 3 bases, and 11 bases had no gene match. Germline V gene lookup returns CDR1 MGHRA and CDR2 YSYEKL. The CDR3 nucleotides are TGCGCCAGCAGCCAGCCCCATCAGGGGGCAGGGACAGATACGCAGTATTTT. This encodes CASSQPHQGAGTDTQYF.

The genes are TRBV18 and TRBJ2-7; 10 bases fit TRBD1. The V gene's germline CDR1 is KGHSH and CDR2 LQKENI. The length of the CDR3 is 14 residues. The V and J ends lost 5 bases and 5 bases, in that order; junction bases with no gene match: 6. Written as DNA, the CDR3 is TGTGCCAGCTCATCCACGACAGGGGGCGACGAGCAGTACTTC. Its translation is CASSSTTGGDEQYF.

V usage is TRBV7-3 and J usage is TRBJ2-2, with TRBD1 as a possible D gene (5 bases). The CDR3 sequence is 13 residues long. Germline V gives CDR1 SGHTA, CDR2 FQGTGA. Trimming cost V 5 bases and J 5 bases, with 9 bases left between them. In nucleotides, the CDR3 is TGTGCCAGCAGCCGCCAGGGAACCGGGGAGCTGTTTTTT. It specifies CASSRQGTGELFF.

The rearrangement joins TRBV7-9 to TRBJ2-3, with D possibly TRBD1 on 6 matching bases. The CDR3 is 18 amino acids. Germline V gene sequence: CDR1 SEHNR, CDR2 FQNEAQ (reference sequence). The ends were cut back, 4 bases at V and 0 bases at J, with 20 bases in the middle. The CDR3 sequence: CASSSGRIRQVSTDTQYF. In DNA, the CDR3 is TGTGCCAGCAGCTCAGGCCGCATTCGACAGGTGAGCACAGATACGCAGTATTTT. The full variable domain, its missing parts supplied by reference TRBV7-9 and TRBJ2-3, is DTGVSQNPRHKITKRGQNVTFRCDPISEHNRLYWYRQTLGQGPEFLTYFQNEAQLEKSRLLSDRFSAERPKGSFSTLEIQRTEQGDSAMYLCASSSGRIRQVSTDTQYFGPGTRLTVL.

The genes are TRBV19 and TRBJ2-7, with TRBD2 matching over 10 bases. With V trimmed by 4 bases and J by 3 bases, 3 bases remained unmatched. Germline-derived CDR1 and CDR2 are LNHDA and SQIVND (reference sequence). The CDR3 runs to 14 residues. For the CDR3, the DNA is TGTGCCAGTAGTACCTCTAGCGGGAGCTACGAGCAGTACTTC. Encoded protein: CASSTSSGSYEQYF.

V usage is TRBV24-1 and J usage is TRBJ1-1; possibly TRBD1 for D (6 bases). Trimming pared 5 bases from V and 7 bases from J, leaving 13 bases between. Germline lookup yields CDR1 KGHDR and CDR2 SFDVKD. The CDR3 covers 13 residues. CDR3 bases: TGTGCCACCAGTGGAACGGGACACCATGAAGCTTTCTTT. Amino acids: CATSGTGHHEAFF.

The rearrangement links TRBV11-3 to TRBJ2-7; 12 nucleotides align to TRBD1. Germline V lookup: CDR1 SGHNT, CDR2 YENEEA. J was trimmed by 6 bases and V by 5 bases; bases with no gene match: 5. The CDR3 runs to 14 residues. The CDR3 is CASSPGTGGFEQYF. CDR3 sequence (DNA): TGTGCCAGCAGCCCCGGGACAGGGGGCTTCGAGCAGTACTTC.

This chain uses TRBV5-1 with TRBJ2-2, with 7 bases fitting TRBD1. Losses at the gene ends were 5 bases for V and 1 base for J; bases not matched to a gene: 2. The CDR3 runs 14 residues. CDR1 is SGHRS and CDR2 is YFSETQ in the germline V gene. The CDR3 DNA reads TGCGCCAGCAGAACAGGGGTGAACACCGGGGAGCTGTTTTTT. Residues: CASRTGVNTGELFF. Full variable domain (rest looked up from reference TRBV5-1 and TRBJ2-2): KAGVTQTPRYLIKTRGQQVTLSCSPISGHRSVSWYQQTPGQGLQFLFEYFSETQRNKGNFPGRFSGRQFSNSRSEMNVSTLELGDSALYLCASRTGVNTGELFFGEGSRLTVL.

This clone was seen a few times. At one of its ends the junction is not consistent with the germline gene, which may arise from a read error. V usage is TRBV15 and J usage is TRBJ1-4, with 8 bases fitting TRBD1. Germline CDR1 LNHNV, CDR2 YYDKDF (reference sequence). The CDR3 sequence is 13 residues long. The CDR3 sequence: CATSRDQGQGVTF. The CDR3 region has the DNA TGTGCCACCAGCAGAGACCAAGGACAGGGTGTAACATTT. The variable domain in full, completed from reference TRBV15 and TRBJ1-4, reads DAMVIQNPRYQVTQFGKPVTLSCSQTLNHNVMYWYQQKSSQAPKLLFHYYDKDFNNEADTPDNFQSRRPNTSFCFLDIRSPGLGDTAMYLCATSRDQGQGVTFGSGTQLSVL.

The chain carries TRBV7-2 and TRBJ2-1; 7 positions agree with TRBD2. CDR1 and CDR2 from the germline V gene are SGHTA and FQGNSA. After removal of 5 bases from V and 8 bases from J, the junction contained 12 bases not matched to a gene. The CDR3 is 15 residues long. The DNA of the CDR3 is TGTGCCAGCAGCCTGTTAGCGGGTGGGTTCTATGAGCAGTTCTTC. Protein sequence: CASSLLAGGFYEQFF. Full variable domain (missing parts from reference TRBV7-2 and TRBJ2-1): GAGVSQSPSNKVTEKGKDVELRCDPISGHTALYWYRQSLGQGLEFLIYFQGNSAPDKSGLPSDRFSAERTGGSVSTLTIQRTQQEDSAVYLCASSLLAGGFYEQFFGPGTRLTVL.

The chain carries TRBV28 and TRBJ2-7; 8 bases align to TRBD2. The CDR3 runs 15 residues. J was trimmed by 4 bases and V by 1 base; bases with no gene match: 6. CDR1 and CDR2 from the germline V gene are MDHEN and SYDVKM. The CDR3 DNA follows: TGTGCCAGCAGTTTATCTGGGACTAGTAAGTACGAGCAGTACTTC. This translates into CASSLSGTSKYEQYF.

The V call is TRBV5-8, the J call TRBJ2-5; 7 nucleotides match TRBD1. The CDR3 has 15 residues. J was trimmed by 2 bases and V by 0 bases; bases with no gene match: 4. Germline loops: CDR1 SGHTS, CDR2 YDEGEE. The CDR3 here is CASSLATGFQETQYF. CDR3 coding DNA: TGTGCCAGCAGCTTGGCGACAGGGTTTCAAGAGACCCAGTACTTC.

This clone was picked up one time. The rearrangement joins TRBV4-2 to TRBJ2-1; 8 nucleotides agree with TRBD2. Germline lookup yields CDR1 LGHNA and CDR2 YNFKEQ. V dropped 0 bases and J dropped 10; count of bases not matched to a gene: 11. CDR3 length: 16 amino acids. The CDR3 bases are TGTGCCAGCAGCCAAGATCAGCGGGAGTACCTCAGGGAGCAGTTCTTC. Translation gives CASSQDQREYLREQFF.

This clone has just one count. The chain is built from TRBV27 and TRBJ2-1; D possibly corresponds to TRBD2 (5 bases). CDR1 and CDR2 (germline): MNHEY, SMNVEV (reference sequence). This CDR3 region has 16 residues. The V end was cut by 5 bases, the J end by 2 bases, with 16 bases between. CDR3 sequence reads: CASSPYQRNPYNEQFF. CDR3 nucleotides: TGTGCCAGCAGTCCGTATCAGCGGAACCCCTACAATGAGCAGTTCTTC.

A single count supports this clone. The V call is TRBV7-2, the J call TRBJ1-2; D might be TRBD1 (6 bases). The V end was cut by 1 base, the J end by 6 bases, with 9 bases between. Germline lookup yields CDR1 SGHTA and CDR2 FQGNSA. CDR3 length equals 13 residues. The CDR3 bases are TGTGCCAGCAGCTTAGACAGGGTTAATGGCTACACCTTC. Its protein product is CASSLDRVNGYTF.

This chain uses TRBV14 with TRBJ2-7; D not resolved. Germline V gene lookup returns CDR1 SGHDN and CDR2 FVKESK. The length of the CDR3 is 15 residues. V lost 4 bases and J 2 bases, leaving 15 bases between the germline ends. The DNA for the CDR3 is TGTGCCAGCAGCCCCGACAAAAACGTGCCCTACGAGCAGTACTTC. Its protein is CASSPDKNVPYEQYF.

The CDR3 sequence is CASSQDLSTYNSPLHF. For the CDR3, the DNA is TGTGCCAGCAGCCAAGATCTAAGTACCTATAATTCACCCCTCCACTTT. The chain carries TRBV3-1 (or the pseudogene TRBV3-2) and TRBJ1-6; D uncertain. Germline lookup yields CDR1 LGHDT and CDR2 YNNKEL (reference sequence). This CDR3 has 16 residues. The V and J ends lost 0 bases and 2 bases respectively, with 8 bases between them.

The chain has TRBV9 and TRBJ1-2; the match to TRBD1 covers 8 bases. The CDR3 has 16 residues. V lost 2 bases to trimming and J lost 6 bases; unmatched junction nucleotides: 12. Germline V gene data show CDR1 as SGDLS and CDR2 as YYNGEE. In nucleotides, the CDR3 is TGTGCCAGCAGCGTCCTCCCGACCGGACAGGGCAATGGCTACACCTTC. Protein: CASSVLPTGQGNGYTF.